Shown below are 14 T cell receptor beta chains from a single sample sequenced in a study of blood T cell repertoires in COVID-19. The table came from immunoSEQ multiplex PCR; TCRdb's copy has only in-frame clones and leaves some out. Here the sample spans about 400,000 clones, around 87% being singletons. Sequencing was performed on PBMCs or T cells enriched from blood (not recorded which). The receptors shown here come from a young woman with acute COVID-19.

This rearrangement joins TRBV7-5 to TRBJ1-6; TRBD1, as called in the table, went unchecked against the DNA. TRBV7-5 is a listed pseudogene. There are 13 residues in the CDR3. The CDR3 nucleotides are TGTGTCTCGAAACAGGGTAAAGGGTCACCCCTCCACTTT. Amino acid sequence: CVSKQGKGSPLHF.

This sequence joins TRBV27 and TRBJ1-1; D remains ambiguous. Trimming removed 6 bases from V and 3 bases from J, with 8 bases in between. CDR3 size: 12 residues. CDR1 and CDR2 from the germline V gene are MNHEY and SMNVEV (reference sequence). This CDR3 is CASSHGDTEAFF. CDR3 nucleotides: TGTGCCAGCAGCCACGGGGACACTGAAGCTTTCTTT.

This chain connects TRBV5-6 to TRBJ1-2; the D gene is possibly TRBD1 (6 bases). Germline CDR1 and CDR2: SGHDT and YYEEEE. The CDR3 contains 14 residues. Trimming left V 4 bases short and J 2 bases short, with 12 bases between. For the CDR3, the DNA is TGTGCCAGCAGCATACAGGGCCGGAACTATGGCTACACCTTC. Translation gives CASSIQGRNYGYTF.

The chain carries TRBV9 and TRBJ2-7; 8 bases line up with TRBD1. Germline V gene lookup returns CDR1 SGDLS and CDR2 YYNGEE. The V and J ends lost 9 bases and 2 bases, in that order; junction bases with no gene match: 10. This CDR3 is built from 14 residues. The CDR3 protein is CATWSGQGPYEQYF. The CDR3 DNA reads TGTGCCACTTGGTCCGGACAGGGCCCCTACGAGCAGTACTTC.

The genes are TRBV9 and TRBJ2-3; no clear D. The CDR3 spans 13 residues. V was cut by 3 bases and J by 2 bases, with 7 bases left in between. Germline lookup yields CDR1 SGDLS and CDR2 YYNGEE. CDR3 region: CASSGYSTDTQYF. The DNA for the CDR3 is TGTGCCAGCAGCGGGTACTCCACAGATACGCAGTATTTT. Together with reference TRBV9 and TRBJ2-3, the CDR3 gives the full variable domain: DSGVTQTPKHLITATGQRVTLRCSPRSGDLSVYWYQQSLDQGLQFLIQYYNGEERAKGNILERFSAQQFPDLHSELNLSSLELGDSALYFCASSGYSTDTQYFGPGTRLTVL.

This clone turned up a few times. The chain employs TRBV6-5 and TRBJ1-1, with D perhaps matching TRBD1 (5 bases). Trimming took 6 bases from V and 4 from J, leaving 9 bases between them. This CDR3 is 12 amino acids long. The germline V gene has CDR1 MNHEY and CDR2 SVGAGI. The CDR3 DNA reads as TGTGCCAGCAGCCGGACATCCACTGAAGCTTTCTTT. Residues: CASSRTSTEAFF.

The chain combines TRBV2 with TRBJ2-3, with TRBD2 matching 11 bases. Trimming took 6 bases from V and 3 from J; bases not matched to a gene: 2. Germline V lookup: CDR1 SNHLY, CDR2 FYNNEI. The CDR3 is made up of 14 amino acids. The CDR3 DNA is TGTGCCAGCAGCCGACTAGCGGGGACAGATACGCAGTATTTT. Its translation is CASSRLAGTDTQYF.

This chain uses TRBV7-9 with TRBJ2-1; unclear D gene. Germline-derived CDR1 and CDR2 are SEHNR and FQNEAQ (reference sequence). The V end lost 0 bases, the J end lost 1 base, and 7 bases lay between the germline ends. CDR3 length equals 15 residues. The CDR3 DNA follows: TGTGCCAGCAGCTTAGCGCACAGATCCTACAATGAGCAGTTCTTC. It codes for CASSLAHRSYNEQFF.

The chain uses TRBV5-1 and TRBJ1-2; D is possibly TRBD1 (6 bases). The germline V gene has CDR1 SGHRS and CDR2 YFSETQ. CDR3 length equals 16 residues. The V end was cut by 0 bases, the J end by 4 bases, with 16 bases between. The CDR3 reads CASSLASTGSPYGYTF. The DNA for the CDR3 is TGCGCCAGCAGCTTGGCCTCTACAGGGTCCCCCTATGGCTACACCTTC.

CDR3 DNA sequence: TGTGCCAGCAGTCCCACGGGACTAGCTCACAATGAGCAGTTCTTC. Translating gives CASSPTGLAHNEQFF. This sequence joins TRBV6-2 or TRBV6-3 and TRBJ2-1; 9 nucleotides agree with TRBD2. J lost 5 bases, V lost 5 bases, and 7 bases had no gene match. The CDR3 sequence is 15 residues long. CDR1 is MNHEY, CDR2 SVGEGT, per germline.

The rearrangement uses TRBV2 and TRBJ1-5; possibly TRBD1 for D (5 bases). The CDR3 has 14 amino acids. The germline CDR1 and CDR2 sequences are SNHLY and FYNNEI. Trimming took 6 bases from V and 3 from J, leaving 12 bases between them. In nucleotides, the CDR3 is TGTGCCAGCAGGGCAGGGCCGAACAATCAGCCCCAGCATTTT. Its translation is CASRAGPNNQPQHF.

The J gene is TRBJ1-1, the V gene TRBV5-6; tentatively, D is TRBD1 (5 bases). V was clipped by 2 bases and J by 6 bases, with 23 bases between them. Germline V CDR1 and CDR2: SGHDT, YYEEEE. The CDR3 length is 17 residues. The CDR3 reads CASSFHQSRDGGAEAFF. The CDR3 DNA is TGTGCCAGCAGCTTCCATCAGTCCAGGGACGGAGGGGCTGAAGCTTTCTTT.

This chain uses TRBV3-1 (or the pseudogene TRBV3-2) with TRBJ2-1; 9 bases match TRBD2. The CDR3 extends over 12 amino acids. J lost 14 bases, V lost 5 bases, and 7 bases had no gene match. Germline V CDR1 and CDR2: LGHDT, YNNKEL (reference sequence). The DNA of the CDR3 is TGTGCCAGCAGCTCACTAGCGGGCGGGGAGTTCTTC. It specifies CASSSLAGGEFF.

The chain employs TRBV6-4 and TRBJ1-1; TRBD1 aligns across 11 bases. The germline CDR1 and CDR2 sequences are MRHNA and SNTAGT. This CDR3 has 15 amino acids. V shed 4 bases and J 4 bases; nucleotides not matched to a gene: 5. Here the CDR3 reads CASSAWTGGGTEAFF. Written as DNA, the CDR3 is TGTGCCAGCAGTGCGTGGACAGGGGGCGGCACTGAAGCTTTCTTT.